The source of this TCR beta chain is a study of cytomegalovirus exposure and HLA in healthy donors. The study, taken as a whole, reports: The authors listed 150 to 200 TCR beta chains as cytomegalovirus-associated. Most subjects had HLA-A and HLA-B alleles reportedly predicted accurately by TCR beta sequences.

The PCR employed 60 Vbeta primers together with 13 Jbeta primers. Sequencing used immunoSEQ multiplex PCR; TCRdb keeps in-frame clones, though not all of them. The sample carries just under 95,000 clones, over 70% recorded once. This clone was seen just once. The antigen is not known. Likely unrecorded immune exposures existed in these nominally healthy donors. Germline V gives CDR1 GTSNPN, CDR2 SVGIG (reference sequence). The CDR3 runs 13 residues. The germline V and J ends were trimmed by 4 bases and 3 bases, with 13 bases remaining between them. The TCR sequence derives from a girl under 10 years old in good health and CMV-seropositive. The chain combines TRBV30 with TRBJ2-7, with a weak D call TRBD1 (6 bases). What was sequenced was PBMCs. CDR3 in amino acids: CAWNRERIYEQYF. CDR3 sequence (DNA): TGTGCCTGGAACAGGGAGAGGATCTACGAGCAGTACTTC.